This TCR beta chain was retrieved from a study of Graves' ophthalmopathy and Graves' hyperthyroidism. Using RNA transcripts, the TCR beta CDR3 regions were amplified. HTBI-primed RT-PCR formed the first round, and a multiplex PCR formed the second. TCRdb called the multiplex PCR reads again in MiXCR, with one record for every CDR3 protein. This table holds about 700,000 distinct CDR3 sequences, about 40% found once. From germline, CDR1 is SGDLS and CDR2 YYNGEE. This CDR3 has 12 amino acids. Ophthalmopathy donors were characterized by moderate-to-severe activity, CAS of at least 3, NOSPECS of at least 4, and duration under 3 months. To note about this clonotype: Its antigen is currently unknown.

Findings and caveats of the study: Most thyroid-expanded clonotypes exceeding 0.001 frequency were also found in blood.

The genes are TRBV9 and TRBJ2-5, with D possibly being TRBD1 (5 bases). Judging by the DNA end, TRBJ2-1 fits better; the J call may be wrong. The sequencing input was peripheral blood. This TCR derives from an adult man with Graves' ophthalmopathy. The CDR3 region has the DNA TGTGCCAGCAGCGTGGGGCCGAGGGAGCAGTTCTTC. Translating gives CASSVGPREQFF.